This T cell receptor beta chain was identified during a study of shared clonotypes between healthy human individuals. The method was immunoSEQ multiplex PCR; TCRdb's version includes in-frame clones alone and lacks a portion of them. The profile covers roughly 500,000 clones, with around 73% appearing a single time and about 12% taken by the ten largest. J lost 2 bases, V lost 6 bases, and 4 bases had no gene match. The germline gives CDR1 MNHNY, CDR2 SVGAGI (reference sequence). The CDR3 has 15 residues. Those who donated, Caucasian adults without exception, all lived in Nashville, Tennessee. The chain is built from TRBV6-6 and TRBJ2-3, with 11 positions matching TRBD2. The clonotype originates from a woman between 35 and 50 years old in good health. Some clones in this sample may be carry-over from other donors' samples. Input material: PBMCs. The CDR3 sequence: CASSRTSGYTDTQYF. The CDR3 nucleotides are TGTGCCAGCAGCCGGACTAGCGGGTACACAGATACGCAGTATTTT.